Each of the 18 T cell receptor beta chains below was sequenced from the same sample in a study of human T cells and chemical hapten exposure. Time point described: pre-sensitization, week 0. Treatment defined: therapeutic diphenylcyclopropenone sensitization with weekly scalp DPC. In TCRdb, the RACE reads were re-called with MiXCR into one record per CDR3 protein. Altogether 380,000 or so distinct CDR3 sequences are present, about 5% being singletons, with the ten largest covering about 8.2%. Material: whole blood, obtained in connection with sensitization to the hapten diphenylcyclopropenone (DPC). These receptors were obtained from a woman between 18 and 30 years old with alopecia areata. Some clones in this sample may be carry-over from other donors' samples.

The V gene is TRBV5-1, the J gene TRBJ2-5; 7 bases map to TRBD2. J was trimmed by 5 bases and V by 1 base; bases with no gene match: 8. Per germline, CDR1 SGHRS and CDR2 YFSETQ. This CDR3 has 15 amino acids. The CDR3 loop reads CASSLRLAATETQYF. CDR3 sequence (DNA): TGCGCCAGCAGCTTGAGACTAGCTGCGACGGAGACCCAGTACTTC.

This clonotype occurred many times. The genes are TRBV12-3 or TRBV12-4 and TRBJ2-1; 7 bases agree with TRBD1. V was clipped by 1 base and J by 0 bases; unmatched bases: 0. This CDR3 spans 15 amino acids. The CDR3 spells CASSLDRGSYNEQFF. CDR3 bases: TGTGCCAGCAGTTTAGACAGGGGCTCCTACAATGAGCAGTTCTTC.

The chain links TRBV4-2 to TRBJ1-4, with a weak D call TRBD1 (5 bases). Trimming took off 1 base at V and 5 bases at J, with 11 bases between the two ends. The CDR3 totals 15 residues. CDR1 is LGHNA, CDR2 YNFKEQ, per germline. The CDR3 DNA follows: TGTGCCAGCAGCCAAGTCCCCAGGGAGAATGAAAAACTGTTTTTT. It translates to CASSQVPRENEKLFF.

Ten or more counts support this clonotype. The genes are TRBV10-3 and TRBJ2-7; the D gene is possibly TRBD2 (6 bases). Germline V CDR1 and CDR2: ENHRY, SYGVKD. Deletions cut 4 bases from V and 6 bases from J, with 16 bases between. The length of the CDR3 is 14 residues. In DNA, the CDR3 is TGTGCCATCAGTGTGCGACTAGGAGATTCCGAGCAGTACTTC. Amino acids: CAISVRLGDSEQYF.

This clonotype was seen only a few times. V is TRBV7-3 and J is TRBJ2-2, with D unclear. Germline V lookup: CDR1 SGHTA, CDR2 FQGTGA. The CDR3 spans 15 residues. V lost 0 bases and J 4 bases, leaving 9 bases between the germline ends. The CDR3 sequence is CASSLTGARTGELFF. In DNA form, the CDR3 reads TGTGCCAGCAGCTTAACGGGTGCGCGCACCGGGGAGCTGTTTTTT. The full variable domain, in which reference TRBV7-3 and TRBJ2-2 provide the parts outside the CDR3, is GAGVSQTPSNKVTEKGKYVELRCDPISGHTALYWYRQSLGQGPEFLIYFQGTGAADDSGLPNDRFFAVRPEGSVSTLKIQRTERGDSAVYLCASSLTGARTGELFFGEGSRLTVL.

This clonotype turned up a few times. The chain employs TRBV5-1 and TRBJ1-2, with 7 bases fitting TRBD1. With V trimmed by 1 base and J by 6 bases, 6 bases remained unmatched. This CDR3 region has 14 residues. CDR1 is SGHRS, CDR2 YFSETQ, per germline. The CDR3 DNA reads as TGCGCCAGCAGCTTGACAGGGGAATTCCATGGCTACACCTTC. This sequence encodes CASSLTGEFHGYTF.

The V and J genes are TRBV5-6 and TRBJ2-4, with D tentatively TRBD2 (5 bases). CDR3 length: 15 residues. The V gene's germline CDR1 is SGHDT and CDR2 YYEEEE. Trimming stripped 0 bases from V and 8 bases from J, with 15 bases between. The CDR3 reads CASSLGAAAGDIQYF. The DNA of the CDR3 is TGTGCCAGCAGCTTGGGGGCCGCCGCCGGGGACATTCAGTACTTC.

Only a few counts were recorded for this clonotype. The rearrangement uses TRBV7-2 and TRBJ2-3; 8 bases are a match to TRBD2. The CDR3 extends over 19 amino acids. The germline V gene has CDR1 SGHTA and CDR2 FQGNSA. V lost 1 base to trimming and J lost 2 bases; unmatched junction nucleotides: 14. The DNA for the CDR3 is TGTGCCAGCAGCTTAGTCTTGCTAGGCGGGGGGCGTGACACAGATACGCAGTATTTT. Protein product: CASSLVLLGGGRDTDTQYF.

This clonotype has a handful of counts. The V gene is TRBV3-1, the J gene TRBJ1-1; the match to TRBD1 covers 8 bases. This CDR3 region has 15 residues. The J segment lost 1 base and the V segment lost 1 base, leaving 2 bases of the junction unmatched. Germline CDR1 is LGHDT and CDR2 is YNNKEL (reference sequence). Here the CDR3 DNA reads TGTGCCAGCAGCCAAGCCGACAGGGGGAACACTGAAGCTTTCTTT. As protein: CASSQADRGNTEAFF.

The chain couples TRBV29-1 to TRBJ2-3; D unclear. Germline assignment: CDR1 SQVTM and CDR2 ANQGSEA. V lost 2 bases and J lost 5, with 14 bases in between. CDR3 length: 14 amino acids. The CDR3 DNA follows: TGCAGCGTTGAAATTGGTTTAGCTGAAGATACGCAGTATTTT. Its protein is CSVEIGLAEDTQYF.

This clonotype was found a few times. The V and J genes are TRBV5-1 and TRBJ1-2, with a weak D call TRBD1 (5 bases). V shed 2 bases and J shed 1 base, with 15 bases lying between them. The CDR3 is 16 residues long. Per the germline V gene, CDR1 is SGHRS and CDR2 is YFSETQ. Here the CDR3 reads CASSFRSDTYNYGYTF. CDR3 in DNA: TGCGCCAGCAGCTTTCGCTCGGACACTTATAACTATGGCTACACCTTC.

The genes are TRBV7-9 and TRBJ1-1, with 8 bases aligning to TRBD1. The length of the CDR3 is 15 residues. Trimming at V came to 4 bases and at J to 5 bases, leaving 9 bases not matched to a gene. The germline V gene encodes CDR1 SEHNR and CDR2 FQNEAQ (reference sequence). The CDR3 reads CASSWTGSRPTEAFF. CDR3 coding DNA: TGTGCCAGCAGCTGGACAGGGTCTAGGCCAACTGAAGCTTTCTTT.

This chain joins TRBV5-1 and TRBJ2-3, with TRBD2 matching over 11 bases. This CDR3 has 19 residues. V gave up 1 base and J gave up 2 bases; unmatched junction bases: 12. Germline V gene lookup returns CDR1 SGHRS and CDR2 YFSETQ. CDR3 sequence (DNA): TGCGCCAGCAGCTTGTGGGCTGGGGCTAGCGGGGGGCCCACAGATACGCAGTATTTT. Its translation is CASSLWAGASGGPTDTQYF.

This clonotype was recorded many times. The chain couples TRBV4-2 to TRBJ1-1; the D gene is possibly TRBD1 (5 bases). Germline V gene lookup returns CDR1 LGHNA and CDR2 YNFKEQ. Between the trimmed V and J ends, which lost 0 bases and 5 bases, there was a span of 13 bases. The CDR3 loop spans 15 amino acids. The CDR3 spells CASSQEGAGGTEAFF. CDR3 sequence (DNA): TGTGCCAGCAGCCAAGAAGGGGCAGGAGGAACTGAAGCTTTCTTT.

The rearrangement links TRBV3-1 to TRBJ2-3, with no clear D. The V and J ends lost 5 bases and 2 bases respectively, with 8 bases between them. The CDR3 extends over 13 amino acids. The germline V gene has CDR1 LGHDT and CDR2 YNNKEL (reference sequence). The CDR3 DNA sequence: TGTGCCAGCAGCAATGGGTTCACAGATACGCAGTATTTT. Protein product: CASSNGFTDTQYF.

The chain couples TRBV6-1 to TRBJ1-1; TRBD1 might be the D (5 bases). V was pared by 2 bases and J by 5 bases, with 12 bases between. Germline V gene data show CDR1 as MNHNS and CDR2 as SASEGT. The CDR3 sequence is 14 residues long. In DNA form, the CDR3 reads TGTGCCAGCAGTGAAACGGGGGTCGGGACTGAAGCTTTCTTT. Residues: CASSETGVGTEAFF.

This clonotype appeared a few times. The chain joins TRBV2 to TRBJ1-2; D possibly corresponds to TRBD1 (5 bases). V gave up 3 bases and J gave up 5 bases, with 13 bases separating them. There are 14 residues in the CDR3. CDR1 and CDR2 from the germline V gene are SNHLY and FYNNEI. The CDR3 DNA sequence: TGTGCCAGCAGTGAGGGGGAGTTCATGTATGGCTACACCTTC. This gives the protein CASSEGEFMYGYTF.

This clonotype appeared a few times. V and J are TRBV18 and TRBJ1-4, with D possibly TRBD1 on 5 matching bases. The germline CDR1 and CDR2 sequences are KGHSH and LQKENI. Trimming stripped 8 bases from V and 6 bases from J, with 13 bases between. The CDR3 length is 13 residues. CDR3 nucleotide sequence: TGTGCCAGCCTGGGGACTGATGATGAAAAACTGTTTTTT. Its translation is CASLGTDDEKLFF.